This T cell receptor beta chain was profiled in a study of blood T cell repertoires in COVID-19. Study overall: The cDNA or gDNA used as material had been derived from T cells, B-cell-depleted T cells, or PBMCs.

CDR1 and CDR2 from the germline V gene are KGHSH and LQKENI. The trim removed 3 bases at V and 4 bases at J, leaving 8 bases unmatched. The CDR3 has 15 amino acids. In the original analysis: Nucleated cell number was recorded as an estimate derived from reference gene primer amplification. Profiling relied on immunoSEQ multiplex PCR, and the TCRdb table lists in-frame clones only, not all of them. From that table come the V and J calls and clone size; the DNA was used to work out D and trimming. The sample has approximately 300,000 clones; 75% to 95% are singletons. The chain has TRBV18 and TRBJ2-5, with TRBD2 matching over 7 bases. The sequenced sample consisted of peripheral blood. The TCR was taken from a woman under 40 with COVID-19, enrolled during active disease. The CDR3 loop reads CASSPRGGSGETQYF. Here the CDR3 DNA reads TGTGCCAGCTCACCGCGGGGCGGGAGTGGAGAGACCCAGTACTTC.